This T cell receptor (beta chain) was found in a study of blood T cell repertoires in COVID-19 (dated by TCRdb to about 2020). In the study overall: Samples from collaborators originated in the United States, Italy and Spain and spanned both the acute and convalescent phases of COVID-19. Nearly every sample came with metadata listing a de-identified subject ID, COVID-19 status, age in years and sex. HLA class I and class II types, where available, came from metadata supplied by the sample provider rather than from assay-based typing. The material from the prospective study consisted of cDNA or gDNA derived from T cells, B-cell-depleted T cells, or PBMCs. The repertoires were made available in a free public database intended to serve as a resource for research on the immune response to SARS-CoV-2. Subjects who had been exposed to COVID-19, were actively infected with it, or had recovered from it provided the deeply sampled blood TCRbeta repertoires that made up the dataset. The samples were drawn from the first 160 participants of the ongoing ImmuneRACE study and from some 1,300 subjects provided by 6 global collaborators. What the work shows at the level of the full study, not this receptor alone: How much clinical and demographic metadata was included differed by source and by participant, and the metadata was provided uncurated.

From cysteine to phenylalanine, the CDR3 is 13 amino acids long. Of the read, only the CDR3 DNA is kept; its 39 bases are in frame from base 1. Looking up the germline V gene yields CDR1 SNHLY and CDR2 FYNNEI. From V the trimming removes 5 bases and from J it removes 3 bases, while the gene matches leave 3 bases of the junction unaccounted for. TCRbeta CDR3 regions were amplified from genomic DNA by means of the immunoSEQ Assay, a bias-controlled multiplex PCR. On the authors' methods: Within the assay, amplification of reference gene primers was used to estimate how many nucleated cells each sample contained. To quantify the absolute abundance of each unique TCRbeta CDR3 rearrangement, sequence reads were collapsed and filtered. For each sample, productive Simpson clonality was calculated as the square root of Simpson's diversity index across productive rearrangements. Drawn from immuneACCESS, this table holds only the in-frame rearrangements with V and J called that TCRdb kept. Clones are partly lost; checked studies trace under half to an unresolved V gene and leave the rest unexplained. The DNA was the basis for D and trimming; V, J and clone size are from that table. This sample holds about 140,000 clones; more than 75% were observed only once. The ten largest clones capture under 7% of the sample.

The collaborating institutions used their own protocols to collect whole blood in K2EDTA tubes. Collaborator samples were shipped for TCRbeta analysis as frozen whole blood, isolated PBMCs, or DNA extracted from either sample type. As concerns this clone: Its antigen is currently not known. The sample holds no much larger clone one base away, and base qualities are not on file.

The receptor was isolated from a human donor in a cohort sampled during active COVID-19. The source material was peripheral blood. The rearrangement combines TRBV2 with TRBJ1-1, and 7 bases in between align with TRBD1. Read as DNA, the sequence is TGTGCCAGCAGTAAACAGGGGTACACTGAAGCTTTCTTT. The resulting protein is CASSKQGYTEAFF.